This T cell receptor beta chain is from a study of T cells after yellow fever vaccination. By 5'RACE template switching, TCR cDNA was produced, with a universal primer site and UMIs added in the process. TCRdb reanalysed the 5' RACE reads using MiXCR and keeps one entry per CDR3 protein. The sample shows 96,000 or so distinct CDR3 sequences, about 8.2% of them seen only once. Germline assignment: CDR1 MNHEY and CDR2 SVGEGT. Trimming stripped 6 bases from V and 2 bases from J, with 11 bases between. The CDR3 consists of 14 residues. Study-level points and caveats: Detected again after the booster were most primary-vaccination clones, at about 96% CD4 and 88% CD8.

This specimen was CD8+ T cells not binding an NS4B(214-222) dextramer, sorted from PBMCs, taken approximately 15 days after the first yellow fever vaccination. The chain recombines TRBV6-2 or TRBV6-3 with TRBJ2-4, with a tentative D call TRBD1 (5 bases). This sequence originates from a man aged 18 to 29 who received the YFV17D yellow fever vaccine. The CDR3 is CASRGLVSKNIQYF. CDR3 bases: TGTGCCAGCAGGGGGCTTGTCTCCAAAAACATTCAGTACTTC.